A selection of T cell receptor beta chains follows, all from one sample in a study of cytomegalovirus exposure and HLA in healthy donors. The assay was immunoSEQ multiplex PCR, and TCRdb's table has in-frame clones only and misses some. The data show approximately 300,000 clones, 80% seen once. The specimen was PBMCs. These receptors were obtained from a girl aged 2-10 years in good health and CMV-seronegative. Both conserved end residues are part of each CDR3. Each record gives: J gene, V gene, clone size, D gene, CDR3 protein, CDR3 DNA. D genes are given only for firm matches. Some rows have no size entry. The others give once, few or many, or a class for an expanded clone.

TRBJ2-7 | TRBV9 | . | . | CASSVASGGEQYF | TGTGCCAGCAGCGTAGCGTCAGGAGGGGAGCAGTACTTC
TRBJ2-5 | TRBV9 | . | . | CASSVHWRETQYF | TGTGCCAGCAGCGTGCACTGGCGGGAGACCCAGTACTTC
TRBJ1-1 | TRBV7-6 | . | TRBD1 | CASTAYRGLNTEAFF | TGTGCCAGCACCGCCTACAGGGGTTTGAACACTGAAGCTTTCTTT
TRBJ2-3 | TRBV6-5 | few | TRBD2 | CASSLASGDSTDTQYF | TGTGCCAGCAGTTTAGCAAGCGGGGATAGCACAGATACGCAGTATTTT
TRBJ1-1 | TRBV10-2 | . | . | CASRGPGVNTEAFF | TGCGCCAGCAGAGGGCCCGGGGTGAACACTGAAGCTTTCTTT
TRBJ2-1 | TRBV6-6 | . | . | CASSYSDSYNEQFF | TGTGCCAGCAGTTACAGCGACTCCTACAATGAGCAGTTCTTC
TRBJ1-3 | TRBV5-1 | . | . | CASSLDQGTGNTIYF | TGCGCCAGCAGCTTAGACCAGGGTACTGGAAACACCATATATTTT
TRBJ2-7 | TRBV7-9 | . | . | CSSSTDSDGLIGEQYF | TGTTCCAGCAGCACAGACTCAGACGGACTGATCGGCGAGCAGTACTTC
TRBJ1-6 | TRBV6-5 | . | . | CASSYSAKADSPLHF | TGTGCCAGCAGTTACTCGGCGAAGGCGGATTCACCCCTCCACTTT
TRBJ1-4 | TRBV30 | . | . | CAWNTRLQGLNEKLFF | TGTGCCTGGAACACTAGGCTCCAGGGACTTAATGAAAAACTGTTTTTT
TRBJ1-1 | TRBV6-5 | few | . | CASSYNRVTEAFF | TGTGCCAGCAGTTACAACAGGGTCACTGAAGCTTTCTTT
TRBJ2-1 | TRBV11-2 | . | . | CASSFRAEGLYNEQFF | TGTGCCAGCAGCTTCCGAGCGGAGGGTCTCTACAATGAGCAGTTCTTC
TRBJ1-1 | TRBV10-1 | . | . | CATSQGMNTEAFF | TGCGCCACCAGCCAGGGGATGAACACTGAAGCTTTCTTT
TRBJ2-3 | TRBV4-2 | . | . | CASSQERGSTDTQYF | TGTGCCAGCAGCCAAGAGCGGGGAAGCACAGATACGCAGTATTTT
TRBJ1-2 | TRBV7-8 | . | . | CASSLARTPNYGYTF | TGTGCCAGCAGCTTAGCGAGGACACCTAACTATGGCTACACCTTC
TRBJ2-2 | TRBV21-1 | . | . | CASWVGVTKRGLRELFF | TGTGCCAGCTGGGTTGGGGTTACGAAGAGGGGGCTCCGGGAGCTGTTTTTT
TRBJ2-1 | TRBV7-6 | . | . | CASSFRLSGSYEQFF | TGTGCCAGCAGCTTCCGGTTAAGCGGGTCTTATGAGCAGTTCTTC
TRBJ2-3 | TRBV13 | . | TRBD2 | CASSLFPAGGLTDTQYF | TGTGCCAGCAGCTTATTCCCAGCGGGGGGGCTGACAGATACGCAGTATTTT
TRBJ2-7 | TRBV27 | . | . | CASKTGTDISYEQYF | TGTGCCAGCAAAACCGGGACTGACATCTCCTACGAGCAGTACTTC
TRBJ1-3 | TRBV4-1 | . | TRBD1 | CASSQTIPGGPYGNTIYF | TGCGCCAGCAGCCAAACTATACCAGGGGGCCCTTATGGAAACACCATATATTTT
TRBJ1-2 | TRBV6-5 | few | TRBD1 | CASSYAGQGSYGYTF | TGTGCCAGCAGTTATGCCGGACAGGGGAGCTATGGCTACACCTTC
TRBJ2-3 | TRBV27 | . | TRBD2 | CASSSPLAGNTDTQYF | TGTGCCAGCAGTTCCCCGCTAGCGGGGAACACAGATACGCAGTATTTT
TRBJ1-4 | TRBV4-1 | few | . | CASSQAQMNSEKLFF | TGCGCCAGCAGCCAAGCACAGATGAATTCTGAAAAACTGTTTTTT
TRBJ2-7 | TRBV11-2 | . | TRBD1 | CASSRKLTGGINYEQYF | TGTGCCAGCAGCCGAAAACTCACAGGGGGCATCAACTACGAGCAGTACTTC
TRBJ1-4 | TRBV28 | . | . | CASRDRIPRGDEKLFF | TGTGCCAGCAGGGACCGGATCCCAAGGGGCGATGAAAAACTGTTTTTT
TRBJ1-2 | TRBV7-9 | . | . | CASSRPGDGGYTF | TGTGCCAGCAGCCGACCGGGGGATGGCGGCTACACCTTC
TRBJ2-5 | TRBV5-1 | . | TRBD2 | CASRSLAGGQETQYF | TGCGCCAGCAGGTCTCTAGCGGGGGGGCAAGAGACCCAGTACTTC
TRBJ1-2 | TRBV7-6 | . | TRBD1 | CASSPPGGGYGYTF | TGTGCCAGCAGCCCGCCAGGGGGCGGCTATGGCTACACCTTC
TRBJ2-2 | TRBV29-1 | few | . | CSVVEHRGSATGELFF | TGCAGCGTTGTGGAACATCGGGGATCGGCTACCGGGGAGCTGTTTTTT
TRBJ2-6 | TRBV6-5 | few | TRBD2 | CASSYRGAGANVLTF | TGTGCCAGCAGTTACCGGGGGGCTGGGGCCAACGTCCTGACTTTC
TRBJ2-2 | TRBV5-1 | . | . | CASSLGTTNTGELFF | TGCGCCAGCAGCTTAGGGACAACGAACACCGGGGAGCTGTTTTTT
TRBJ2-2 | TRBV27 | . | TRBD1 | CASRTLGQWNTGELFF | TGTGCCAGCAGGACTTTGGGACAGTGGAACACCGGGGAGCTGTTTTTT
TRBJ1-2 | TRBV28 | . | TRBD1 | CASSWGQNYGYTF | TGTGCCAGCAGTTGGGGACAGAACTATGGCTACACCTTC
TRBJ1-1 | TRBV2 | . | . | CASSGQPNTEAFF | TGTGCCAGCAGTGGACAGCCGAACACTGAAGCTTTCTTT
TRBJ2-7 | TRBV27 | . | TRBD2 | CASNRAGGTYEQYF | TGTGCCAGCAACAGAGCGGGAGGGACGTACGAGCAGTACTTC
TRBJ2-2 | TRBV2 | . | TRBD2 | CASKLAGGDGELFF | TGTGCCAGCAAACTAGCGGGAGGGGACGGGGAGCTGTTTTTT
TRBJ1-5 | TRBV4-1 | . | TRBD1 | CASSQGDSPNQPQHF | TGCGCCAGCAGCCAGGGGGACAGCCCCAATCAGCCCCAGCATTTT
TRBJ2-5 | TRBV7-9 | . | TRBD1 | CASKTGGLETQYF | TGTGCCAGCAAAACAGGGGGTCTGGAGACCCAGTACTTC
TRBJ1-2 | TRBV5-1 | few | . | CASSLRGQPYGYTF | TGCGCCAGCAGCCTACGAGGACAGCCCTATGGCTACACCTTC
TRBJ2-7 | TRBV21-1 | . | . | CASSKARDYEQYF | TGTGCCAGCAGCAAAGCGCGGGACTACGAGCAGTACTTC
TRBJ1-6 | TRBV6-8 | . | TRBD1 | CASGDTNVPGQGSSYNSPLHF | TGTGCCAGCGGAGACACCAACGTCCCGGGACAGGGGAGCTCCTATAATTCACCCCTCCACTTT
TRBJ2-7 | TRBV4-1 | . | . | CASSQQSGNYEQYF | TGCGCCAGCAGCCAGCAATCAGGGAACTACGAGCAGTACTTC
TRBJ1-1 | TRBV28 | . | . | CASSLDNPPEAFF | TGTGCCAGCAGTTTAGACAACCCCCCTGAAGCTTTCTTT
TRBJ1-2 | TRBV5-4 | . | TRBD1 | CASSLDRGSYGYTF | TGTGCCAGCAGCTTGGACAGGGGAAGCTATGGCTACACCTTC
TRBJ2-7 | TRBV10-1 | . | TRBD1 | CASSTTGDNEQYF | TGCGCCAGCAGTACGACAGGGGATAACGAGCAGTACTTC
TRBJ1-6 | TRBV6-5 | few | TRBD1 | CASSYSGTDNSPLHF | TGTGCCAGCAGTTACTCGGGGACAGATAATTCACCCCTCCACTTT
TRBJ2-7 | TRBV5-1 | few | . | CASSVVARSYEQYF | TGCGCCAGCAGTGTAGTAGCTAGATCCTACGAGCAGTACTTC
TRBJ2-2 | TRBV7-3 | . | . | CASSFGGTVNTGELFF | TGTGCCAGCAGCTTCGGCGGGACTGTGAACACCGGGGAGCTGTTTTTT